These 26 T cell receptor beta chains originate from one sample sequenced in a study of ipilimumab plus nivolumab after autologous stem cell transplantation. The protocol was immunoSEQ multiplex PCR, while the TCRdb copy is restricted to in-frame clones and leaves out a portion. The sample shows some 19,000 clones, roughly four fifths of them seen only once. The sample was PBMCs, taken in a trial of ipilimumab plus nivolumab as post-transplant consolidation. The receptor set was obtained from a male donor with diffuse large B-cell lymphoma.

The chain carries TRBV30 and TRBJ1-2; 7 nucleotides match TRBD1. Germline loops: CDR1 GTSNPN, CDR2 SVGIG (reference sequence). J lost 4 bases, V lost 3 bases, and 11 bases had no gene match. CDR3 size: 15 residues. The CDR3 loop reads CAWRHKGAAGYGYTF. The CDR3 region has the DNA TGTGCCTGGAGGCATAAGGGGGCTGCGGGCTATGGCTACACCTTC.

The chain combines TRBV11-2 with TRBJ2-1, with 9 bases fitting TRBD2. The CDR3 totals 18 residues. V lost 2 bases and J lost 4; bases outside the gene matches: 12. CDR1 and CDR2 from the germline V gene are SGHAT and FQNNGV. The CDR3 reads CASSLQRINSGSYNEQFF. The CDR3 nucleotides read TGTGCCAGCAGCTTACAGAGAATTAATAGCGGGAGTTACAATGAGCAGTTCTTC.

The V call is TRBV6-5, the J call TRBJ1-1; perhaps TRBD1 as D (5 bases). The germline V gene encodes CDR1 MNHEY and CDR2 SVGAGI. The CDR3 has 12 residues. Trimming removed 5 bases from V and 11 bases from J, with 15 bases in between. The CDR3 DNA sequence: TGTGCCAGCAGTGATAGAGCAGGGTCGGCTTTCTTT. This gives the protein CASSDRAGSAFF.

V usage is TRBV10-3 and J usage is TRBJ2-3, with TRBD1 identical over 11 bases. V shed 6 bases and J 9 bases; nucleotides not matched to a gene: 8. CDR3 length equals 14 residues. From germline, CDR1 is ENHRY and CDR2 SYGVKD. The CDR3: CAIRPDRGLETQYF. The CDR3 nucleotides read TGTGCCATCAGGCCGGACAGGGGGCTAGAGACGCAGTATTTT.

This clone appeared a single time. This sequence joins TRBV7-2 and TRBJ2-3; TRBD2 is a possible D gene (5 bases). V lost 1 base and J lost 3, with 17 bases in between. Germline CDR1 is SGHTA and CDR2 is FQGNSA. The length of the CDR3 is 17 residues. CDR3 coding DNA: TGTGCCAGCAGCTTAGGTGAGGGCTCGCCCCGGACAGATACGCAGTATTTT. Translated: CASSLGEGSPRTDTQYF. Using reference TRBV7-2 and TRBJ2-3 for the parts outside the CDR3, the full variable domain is GAGVSQSPSNKVTEKGKDVELRCDPISGHTALYWYRQSLGQGLEFLIYFQGNSAPDKSGLPSDRFSAERTGGSVSTLTIQRTQQEDSAVYLCASSLGEGSPRTDTQYFGPGTRLTVL.

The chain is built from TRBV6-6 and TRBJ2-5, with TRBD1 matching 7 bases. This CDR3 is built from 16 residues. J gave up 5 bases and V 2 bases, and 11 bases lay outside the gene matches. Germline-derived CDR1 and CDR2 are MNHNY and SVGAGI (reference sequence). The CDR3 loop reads CASSYKTGVTGETQYF. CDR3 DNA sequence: TGTGCCAGCAGTTACAAAACTGGCGTGACAGGGGAGACCCAGTACTTC.

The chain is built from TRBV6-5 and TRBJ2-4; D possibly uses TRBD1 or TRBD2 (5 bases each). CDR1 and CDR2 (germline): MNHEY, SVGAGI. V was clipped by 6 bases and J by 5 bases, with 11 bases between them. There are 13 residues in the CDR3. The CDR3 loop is CASSTGTQNIQYF. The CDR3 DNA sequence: TGTGCCAGCAGCACCGGGACCCAAAACATTCAGTACTTC.

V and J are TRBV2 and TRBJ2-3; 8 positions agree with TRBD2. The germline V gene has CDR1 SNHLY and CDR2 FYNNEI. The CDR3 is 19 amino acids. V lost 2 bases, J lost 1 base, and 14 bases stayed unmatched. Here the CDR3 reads CASSEPQYREGRGTDTQYF. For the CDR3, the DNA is TGTGCCAGCAGTGAACCCCAGTATCGGGAGGGCAGGGGCACAGATACGCAGTATTTT.

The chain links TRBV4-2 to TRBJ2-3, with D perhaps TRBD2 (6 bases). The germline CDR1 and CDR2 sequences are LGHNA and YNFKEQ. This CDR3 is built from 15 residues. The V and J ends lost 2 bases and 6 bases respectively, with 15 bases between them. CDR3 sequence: CASSQSMASADTQYF. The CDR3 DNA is TGTGCCAGCAGCCAATCCATGGCTAGCGCGGATACGCAGTATTTT.

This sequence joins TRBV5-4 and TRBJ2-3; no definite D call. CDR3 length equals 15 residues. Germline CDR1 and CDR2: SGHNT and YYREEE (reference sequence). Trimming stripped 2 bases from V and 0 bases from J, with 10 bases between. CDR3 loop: CASSFRDASTDTQYF. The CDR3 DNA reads TGTGCCAGCAGCTTTCGAGACGCTAGCACAGATACGCAGTATTTT.

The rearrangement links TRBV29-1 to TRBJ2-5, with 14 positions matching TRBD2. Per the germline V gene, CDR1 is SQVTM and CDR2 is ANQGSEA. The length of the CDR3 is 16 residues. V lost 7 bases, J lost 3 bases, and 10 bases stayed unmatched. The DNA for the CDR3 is TGCAGCGGTAGCAGTCCGGGACTAGCGGGGGAAGAGACCCAGTACTTC. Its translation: CSGSSPGLAGEETQYF.

The CDR3: CASSLGQGYGYTF. The CDR3 DNA reads as TGTGCCAGCAGCTTAGGACAGGGCTATGGCTACACCTTC. The gene calls are TRBV7-9 and TRBJ1-2; 7 bases agree with TRBD1. V gave up 1 base and J gave up 4 bases; unmatched junction bases: 0. The germline V gene encodes CDR1 SEHNR and CDR2 FQNEAQ (reference sequence). The CDR3 extends over 13 amino acids.

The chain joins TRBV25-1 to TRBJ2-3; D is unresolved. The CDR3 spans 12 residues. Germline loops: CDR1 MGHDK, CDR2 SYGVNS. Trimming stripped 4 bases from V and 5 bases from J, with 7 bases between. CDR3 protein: CASSGDGDTQYF. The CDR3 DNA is TGTGCCAGCAGTGGCGATGGAGATACGCAGTATTTT.

CDR3 sequence reads: CASKTGAATEAFF. As DNA, the CDR3 is TGTGCCAGCAAAACAGGGGCCGCCACTGAAGCTTTCTTT. The chain has TRBV28 and TRBJ1-1; TRBD1 matches 7 bases. The CDR3 has 13 amino acids. V was clipped by 7 bases and J by 4 bases; unmatched bases: 6. From germline, CDR1 is MDHEN and CDR2 SYDVKM.

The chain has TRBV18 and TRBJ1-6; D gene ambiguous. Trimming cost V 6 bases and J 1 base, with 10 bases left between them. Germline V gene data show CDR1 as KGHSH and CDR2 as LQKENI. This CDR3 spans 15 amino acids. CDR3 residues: CASSPDLSYNSPLHF. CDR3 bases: TGTGCCAGCTCCCCGGACCTGTCCTATAATTCACCCCTCCACTTT.

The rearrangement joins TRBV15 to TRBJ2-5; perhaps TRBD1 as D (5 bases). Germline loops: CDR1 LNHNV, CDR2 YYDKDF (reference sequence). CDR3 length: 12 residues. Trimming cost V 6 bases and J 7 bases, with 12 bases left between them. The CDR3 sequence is CATSQGVSTQYF. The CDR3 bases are TGTGCCACCAGTCAGGGCGTCTCGACCCAGTACTTC.

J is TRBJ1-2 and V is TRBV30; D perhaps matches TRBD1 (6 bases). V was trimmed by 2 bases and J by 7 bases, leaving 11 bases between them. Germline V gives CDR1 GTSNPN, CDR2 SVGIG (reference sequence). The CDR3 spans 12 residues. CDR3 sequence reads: CAWSTGPSGYTF. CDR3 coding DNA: TGTGCCTGGAGTACAGGGCCTAGTGGCTACACCTTC.

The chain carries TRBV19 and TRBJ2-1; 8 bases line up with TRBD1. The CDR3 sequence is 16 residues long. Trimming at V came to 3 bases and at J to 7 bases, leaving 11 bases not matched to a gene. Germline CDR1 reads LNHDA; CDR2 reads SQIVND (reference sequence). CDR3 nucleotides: TGTGCCAGTAGTATTGGGGGGCAGGGGGCGCAAAATGAGCAGTTCTTC. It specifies CASSIGGQGAQNEQFF.

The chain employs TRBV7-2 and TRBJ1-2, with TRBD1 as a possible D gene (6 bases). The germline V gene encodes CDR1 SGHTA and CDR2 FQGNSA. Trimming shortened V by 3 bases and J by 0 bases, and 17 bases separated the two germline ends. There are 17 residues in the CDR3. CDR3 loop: CASSFLGGQATNYGYTF. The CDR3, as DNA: TGTGCCAGCAGCTTCCTGGGGGGGCAGGCGACTAACTATGGCTACACCTTC.

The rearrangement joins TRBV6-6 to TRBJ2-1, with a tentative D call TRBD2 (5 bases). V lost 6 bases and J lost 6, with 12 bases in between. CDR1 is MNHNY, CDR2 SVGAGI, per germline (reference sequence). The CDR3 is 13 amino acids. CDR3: CASSFPGVNEQFF. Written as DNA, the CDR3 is TGTGCCAGCAGCTTCCCCGGGGTCAATGAGCAGTTCTTC.

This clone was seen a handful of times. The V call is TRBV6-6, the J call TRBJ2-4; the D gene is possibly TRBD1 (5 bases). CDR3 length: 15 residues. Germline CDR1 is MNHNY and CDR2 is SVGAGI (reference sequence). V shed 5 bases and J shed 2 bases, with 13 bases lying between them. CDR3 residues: CASSPIQGSKNIQYF. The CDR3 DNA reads TGTGCCAGCAGTCCCATTCAGGGATCCAAAAACATTCAGTACTTC.

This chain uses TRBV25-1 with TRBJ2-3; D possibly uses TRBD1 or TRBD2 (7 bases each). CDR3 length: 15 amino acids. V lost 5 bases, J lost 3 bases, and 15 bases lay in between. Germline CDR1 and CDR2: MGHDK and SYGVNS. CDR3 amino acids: CASSPQGRGTDTQYF. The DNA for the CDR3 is TGTGCCAGCAGTCCACAGGGGAGGGGTACAGATACGCAGTATTTT.

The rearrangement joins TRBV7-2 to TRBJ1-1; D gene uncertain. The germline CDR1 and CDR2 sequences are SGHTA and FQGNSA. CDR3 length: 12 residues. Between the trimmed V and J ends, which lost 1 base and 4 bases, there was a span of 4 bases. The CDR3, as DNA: TGTGCCAGCAGCTTAGGTGCCACTGAAGCTTTCTTT. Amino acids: CASSLGATEAFF.

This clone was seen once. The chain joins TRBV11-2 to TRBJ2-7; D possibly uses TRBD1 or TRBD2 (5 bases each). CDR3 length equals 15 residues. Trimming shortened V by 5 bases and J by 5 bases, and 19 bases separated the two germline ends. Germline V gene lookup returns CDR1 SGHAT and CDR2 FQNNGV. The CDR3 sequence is CASSRPGWGKNEQYF. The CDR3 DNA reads TGTGCCAGCAGCCGACCTGGGTGGGGGAAGAACGAGCAGTACTTC.

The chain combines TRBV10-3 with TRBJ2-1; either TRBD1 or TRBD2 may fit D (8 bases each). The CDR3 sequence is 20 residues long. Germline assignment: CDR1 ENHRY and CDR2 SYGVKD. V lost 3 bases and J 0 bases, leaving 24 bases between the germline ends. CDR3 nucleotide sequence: TGTGCCATCAGTGACGACAGGGGACTAGGAGCTAAAAGCTCCTACAATGAGCAGTTCTTC. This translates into CAISDDRGLGAKSSYNEQFF.

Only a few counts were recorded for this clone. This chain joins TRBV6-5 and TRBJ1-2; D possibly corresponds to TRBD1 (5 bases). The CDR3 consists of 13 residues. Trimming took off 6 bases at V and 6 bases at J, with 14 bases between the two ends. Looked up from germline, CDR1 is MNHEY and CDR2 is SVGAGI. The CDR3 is CASSLLGGDGYTF. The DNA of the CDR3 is TGTGCCAGCAGCCTACTGGGAGGGGATGGCTACACCTTC.